Below are 17 T cell receptor beta chains sequenced from a single sample in a study of blood T cell repertoires in COVID-19. The protocol was immunoSEQ multiplex PCR, while the TCRdb copy is restricted to in-frame clones and leaves out a portion. The repertoire holds roughly 180,000 clones, with about nine tenths as singletons. The sample was peripheral blood. The receptors stem from a woman aged 25 to 39 with acute or convalescent COVID-19.

This clone was detected only a few times. The rearrangement joins TRBV28 to TRBJ1-1, with 10 bases lining up with TRBD1. Germline trimming cut 7 bases from V and 10 bases from J; bases unmatched to any gene: 9. CDR1 and CDR2 from the germline V gene are MDHEN and SYDVKM. The CDR3 is made up of 13 amino acids. The CDR3 DNA reads TGTGCCAGCATTAACCGGGACAGGGGTATAGCTTTCTTT. This sequence encodes CASINRDRGIAFF.

V and J are TRBV28 and TRBJ2-1; 13 bases fit TRBD2. In germline, CDR1 is MDHEN, CDR2 SYDVKM. The CDR3 loop spans 14 amino acids. After removal of 8 bases from V and 5 bases from J, the junction contained 3 bases not matched to a gene. The CDR3 DNA reads as TGTGCCAGCTTGGGACTAGCGGGAAACAATGAGCAGTTCTTC. As protein: CASLGLAGNNEQFF.

The V and J genes are TRBV2 and TRBJ2-1; tentative D call: TRBD2 (6 bases). This CDR3 contains 14 residues. Germline loops: CDR1 SNHLY, CDR2 FYNNEI. Trimming took 10 bases from V and 6 from J, leaving 19 bases between them. The CDR3: CATSAGLASNEQFF. The CDR3 bases are TGTGCCACCTCAGCAGGGCTAGCGAGCAATGAGCAGTTCTTC. The variable domain in full, completed from reference TRBV2 and TRBJ2-1, reads EPEVTQTPSHQVTQMGQEVILRCVPISNHLYFYWYRQILGQKVEFLVSFYNNEISEKSEIFDDQFSVERPDGSNFTLKIRSTKLEDSAMYFCATSAGLASNEQFFGPGTRLTVL.

The chain recombines TRBV3-1 (or the pseudogene TRBV3-2) with TRBJ1-4; no clear D. The V end was cut by 4 bases, the J end by 7 bases, with 13 bases between. The CDR3 is 14 amino acids. CDR1 and CDR2 from the germline V gene are LGHDT and YNNKEL (reference sequence). The CDR3 nucleotides are TGTGCCAGCAGCCCAGGCCCCGTCACTGAAAAACTGTTTTTT. Its translation: CASSPGPVTEKLFF.

The gene calls are TRBV3-1 (or the pseudogene TRBV3-2) and TRBJ2-1; D might be TRBD2 (6 bases). Trimming took 1 base from V and 2 from J, leaving 9 bases between them. In germline, CDR1 is LGHDT, CDR2 YNNKEL (reference sequence). This CDR3 spans 15 amino acids. CDR3 coding DNA: TGTGCCAGCAGCCAAGTGGCGGGAACCTACAATGAGCAGTTCTTC. Translating it yields CASSQVAGTYNEQFF.

The rearrangement uses TRBV27 and TRBJ2-3; D is possibly TRBD2 (5 bases). Germline CDR1 and CDR2: MNHEY and SMNVEV (reference sequence). The germline V and J ends were trimmed by 3 bases and 3 bases, with 7 bases remaining between them. The CDR3 has 13 residues. The CDR3 DNA follows: TGTGCCAGCAGTTTCGGGGTTACAGATACGCAGTATTTT. As protein: CASSFGVTDTQYF.

The rearrangement joins TRBV30 to TRBJ1-5, with 8 bases matching TRBD1. The trim removed 3 bases at V and 4 bases at J, leaving 8 bases unmatched. Germline V gene sequence: CDR1 GTSNPN, CDR2 SVGIG (reference sequence). The CDR3 has 15 amino acids. CDR3 nucleotide sequence: TGTGCCTGGAGCACAGGACAGGGAAAAAATCAGCCCCAGCATTTT. This translates into CAWSTGQGKNQPQHF.

The V and J genes are TRBV5-1 and TRBJ1-1; 7 bases match TRBD1. The CDR3 consists of 15 residues. V was pared by 4 bases and J by 0 bases, with 6 bases of the junction left unmatched. Germline V gene lookup returns CDR1 SGHRS and CDR2 YFSETQ. This CDR3 reads CASSEETGLNTEAFF. In DNA form, the CDR3 reads TGCGCCAGCAGCGAGGAGACAGGGTTGAACACTGAAGCTTTCTTT.

The chain joins TRBV3-1 (or the pseudogene TRBV3-2) to TRBJ1-1; 10 bases match TRBD1. The CDR3 consists of 14 residues. The ends lost 2 bases at V and 11 bases at J; junction bases unmatched: 8. Germline V CDR1 and CDR2: LGHDT, YNNKEL (reference sequence). The CDR3 loop reads CASSQLSTGGLAFF. The CDR3 nucleotides are TGTGCCAGCAGCCAACTTTCGACAGGGGGCTTGGCTTTCTTT.

This chain uses TRBV5-1 with TRBJ1-1; D is possibly TRBD1 (6 bases). Trimming cost V 4 bases and J 8 bases, with 18 bases left between them. This CDR3 is 14 amino acids long. The germline gives CDR1 SGHRS, CDR2 YFSETQ. The CDR3 DNA follows: TGCGCCAGCAGCGGCTCTTGGGGGCATTTCGAAGCTTTCTTT. Residues: CASSGSWGHFEAFF.

This chain links TRBV2 with TRBJ2-7, with D possibly TRBD1 on 5 matching bases. This CDR3 spans 14 amino acids. V was shortened by 3 bases and J by 3 bases, with 12 bases between the two germline ends. Germline V gene lookup returns CDR1 SNHLY and CDR2 FYNNEI. The CDR3 protein is CASSDQGQGYEQYF. The CDR3 bases are TGTGCCAGCAGTGATCAAGGGCAGGGCTACGAGCAGTACTTC.

The chain couples TRBV28 to TRBJ1-1; no firm D call. V was clipped by 10 bases and J by 0 bases, with 15 bases between them. This CDR3 region has 14 residues. CDR1 MDHEN and CDR2 SYDVKM come from the germline V gene. The CDR3 reads CATTEPYMNTEAFF. CDR3 coding DNA: TGTGCCACTACAGAGCCGTACATGAACACTGAAGCTTTCTTT.

The table lists this clone with a count of one. The rearrangement joins TRBV28 to TRBJ2-7; D perhaps matches TRBD1 (6 bases). This CDR3 is built from 14 residues. V was pared by 5 bases and J by 5 bases, with 16 bases between. CDR1 and CDR2 (germline): MDHEN, SYDVKM. The CDR3 reads CASSPEGHDDEQYF. Here the CDR3 DNA reads TGTGCCAGCAGTCCAGAGGGACACGATGACGAGCAGTACTTC.

The chain uses TRBV5-1 and TRBJ1-1; TRBD1 matches 9 bases. Trimming took 1 base from V and 5 from J; bases not matched to a gene: 15. This CDR3 comprises 18 residues. Germline values: CDR1 SGHRS, CDR2 YFSETQ. In DNA form, the CDR3 reads TGCGCCAGCAGCTTGTTCATAAGTATGGACAGGGGAGGTACTGAAGCTTTCTTT. Protein product: CASSLFISMDRGGTEAFF.

This chain links TRBV28 with TRBJ2-1; tentatively, D is TRBD1 (5 bases). Trimming removed 5 bases from V and 0 bases from J, with 8 bases in between. Germline V lookup: CDR1 MDHEN, CDR2 SYDVKM. The length of the CDR3 is 14 residues. The CDR3 here is CASSIDSSYNEQFF. The CDR3 DNA is TGTGCCAGCAGTATAGACAGCTCCTACAATGAGCAGTTCTTC.

CDR3 in amino acids: CASSQDLETQYF. CDR3 bases: TGCGCCAGCAGCCAAGATCTGGAGACCCAGTACTTC. The rearrangement uses TRBV4-1 and TRBJ2-5; no firm D call. V gave up 0 bases and J gave up 5 bases, with 4 bases separating them. The CDR3 runs to 12 residues. The germline gives CDR1 MGHRA, CDR2 YSYEKL.

The chain combines TRBV27 with TRBJ2-1; D possibly corresponds to TRBD1 (6 bases). The CDR3 consists of 18 residues. Trimming left V 4 bases short and J 7 bases short, with 26 bases between. Germline CDR1 MNHEY, CDR2 SMNVEV (reference sequence). CDR3 sequence: CASSSGVQGFMFVNEQFF. The CDR3 DNA reads TGTGCCAGCAGTTCCGGGGTACAGGGTTTCATGTTTGTGAATGAGCAGTTCTTC.